This TCR beta chain was documented in a study of cytomegalovirus exposure and HLA in healthy donors. Study results and caveats: The study put around 180 TCR beta chains on its list as cytomegalovirus-associated. Researchers reported in a later analysis that a missense DCLRE1C variant was tied to TCR beta V- and J-gene trimming.

Amplification used 60 Vbeta primers and 13 Jbeta primers. Per the study methods: In a later analysis, approximately 80 million unique TCR beta chains included roughly 11 million shared by two or more donors. Sequencing used immunoSEQ multiplex PCR; TCRdb keeps in-frame clones, though not all of them. V and J calls and clone size come straight from that table; D and trimming were deduced from the DNA. The sample has about 160,000 clones, roughly 78% seen once. As regards this clone: Its cognate antigen is unknown.

CDR1 is MNHNY and CDR2 is SVGAGI in the germline V gene (reference sequence). This CDR3 is 11 amino acids long. Trimming removed 6 bases at V and 3 bases at J, with 3 bases between. This receptor was taken from a man aged 40-50 years in good health and CMV-seropositive. V usage is TRBV6-6 and J usage is TRBJ1-5; D is undetermined. The material sequenced was PBMCs. CDR3 residues: CASSNNQPQHF. As DNA, the CDR3 is TGTGCCAGCAGCAACAATCAGCCCCAGCATTTT.